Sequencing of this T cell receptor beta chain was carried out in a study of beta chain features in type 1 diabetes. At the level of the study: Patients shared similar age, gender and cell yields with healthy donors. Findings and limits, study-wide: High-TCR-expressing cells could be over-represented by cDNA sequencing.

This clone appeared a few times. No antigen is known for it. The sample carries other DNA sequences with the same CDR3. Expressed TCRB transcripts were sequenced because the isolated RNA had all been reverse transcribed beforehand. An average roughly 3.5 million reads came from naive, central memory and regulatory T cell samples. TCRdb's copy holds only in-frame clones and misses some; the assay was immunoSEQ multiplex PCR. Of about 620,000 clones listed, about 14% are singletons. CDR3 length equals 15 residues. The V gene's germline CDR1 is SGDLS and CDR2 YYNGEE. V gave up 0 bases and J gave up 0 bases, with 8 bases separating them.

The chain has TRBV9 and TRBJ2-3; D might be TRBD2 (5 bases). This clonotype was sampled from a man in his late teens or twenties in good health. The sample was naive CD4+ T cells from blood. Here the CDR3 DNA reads TGTGCCAGCAGCGTAGCACCGGGGAGCACAGATACGCAGTATTTT. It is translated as CASSVAPGSTDTQYF.